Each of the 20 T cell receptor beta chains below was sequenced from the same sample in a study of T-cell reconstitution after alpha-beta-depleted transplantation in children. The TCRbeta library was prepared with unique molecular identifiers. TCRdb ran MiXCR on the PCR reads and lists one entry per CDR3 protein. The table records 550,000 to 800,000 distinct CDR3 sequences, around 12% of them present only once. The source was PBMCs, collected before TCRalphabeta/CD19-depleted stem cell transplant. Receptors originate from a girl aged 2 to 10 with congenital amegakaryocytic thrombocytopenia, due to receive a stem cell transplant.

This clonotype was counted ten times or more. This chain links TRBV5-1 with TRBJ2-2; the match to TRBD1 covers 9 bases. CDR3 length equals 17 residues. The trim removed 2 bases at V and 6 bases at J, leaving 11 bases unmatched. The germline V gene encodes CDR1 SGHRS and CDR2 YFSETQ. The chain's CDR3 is CASSFSRTGDHSGELFF. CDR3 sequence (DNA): TGCGCCAGCAGCTTTTCCCGGACAGGGGATCATTCCGGGGAGCTGTTTTTT.

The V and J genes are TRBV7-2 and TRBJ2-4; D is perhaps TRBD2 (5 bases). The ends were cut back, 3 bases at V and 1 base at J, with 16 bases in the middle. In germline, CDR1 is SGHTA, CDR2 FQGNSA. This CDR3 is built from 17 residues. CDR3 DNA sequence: TGTGCCAGCAGCTTGGTATCGGGGATTCGGGCCAAAAACATTCAGTACTTC. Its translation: CASSLVSGIRAKNIQYF.

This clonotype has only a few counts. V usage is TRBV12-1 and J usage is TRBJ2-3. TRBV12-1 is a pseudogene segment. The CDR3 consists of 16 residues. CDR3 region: CASSPEWIPSTDTQYF. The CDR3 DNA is TGTGCCAGCAGCCCCGAATGGATACCTAGCACAGATACGCAGTATTTT.

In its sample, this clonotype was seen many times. CDR3 in DNA: TGTGCCAGCAGCCAAAACACAGCGATCTCTGGAAACACCATATATTTT. Protein: CASSQNTAISGNTIYF. The chain links TRBV4-2 to TRBJ1-3; unclear D gene. The germline gives CDR1 LGHNA, CDR2 YNFKEQ. The CDR3 runs 16 residues. The germline V and J ends were trimmed by 2 bases and 0 bases, with 11 bases remaining between them.

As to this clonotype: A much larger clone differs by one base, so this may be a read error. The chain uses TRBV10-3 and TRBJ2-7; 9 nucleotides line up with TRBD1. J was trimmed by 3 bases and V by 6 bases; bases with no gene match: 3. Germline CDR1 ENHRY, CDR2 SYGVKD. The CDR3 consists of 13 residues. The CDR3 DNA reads TGTGCCATCAGATTGGGACAGGGCTACGAGCAGTACTTC. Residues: CAIRLGQGYEQYF.

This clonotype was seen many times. The CDR3: CSARDRLARHEQFF. The CDR3, as DNA: TGCAGTGCTAGAGATCGACTAGCGAGGCATGAGCAGTTCTTC. The genes are TRBV20-1 and TRBJ2-1; 8 bases match TRBD2. V dropped 0 bases and J dropped 8; count of bases not matched to a gene: 6. The CDR3 totals 14 residues. Germline values: CDR1 DFQATT, CDR2 SNEGSKA (reference sequence).

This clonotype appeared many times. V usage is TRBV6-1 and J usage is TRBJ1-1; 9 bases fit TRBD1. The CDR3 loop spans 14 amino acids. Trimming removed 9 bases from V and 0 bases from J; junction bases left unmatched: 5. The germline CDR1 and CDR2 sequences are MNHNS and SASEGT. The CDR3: CASERDRVNTEAFF. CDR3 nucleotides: TGTGCCAGTGAAAGGGACAGGGTGAACACTGAAGCTTTCTTT.

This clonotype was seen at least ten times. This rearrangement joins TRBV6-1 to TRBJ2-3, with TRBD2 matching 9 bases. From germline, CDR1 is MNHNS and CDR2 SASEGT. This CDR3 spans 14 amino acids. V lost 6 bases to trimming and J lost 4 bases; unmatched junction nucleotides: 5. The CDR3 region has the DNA TGTGCCAGCAGCAGGACTAGCGTTGCAGATACGCAGTATTTT. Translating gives CASSRTSVADTQYF.

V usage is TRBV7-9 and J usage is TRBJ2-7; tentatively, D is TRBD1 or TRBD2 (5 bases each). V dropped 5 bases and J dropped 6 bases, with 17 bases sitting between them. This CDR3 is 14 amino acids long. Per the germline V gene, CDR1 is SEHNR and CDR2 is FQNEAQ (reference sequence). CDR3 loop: CASSLAGRVFEQYF. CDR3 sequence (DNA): TGTGCCAGCAGCCTGGCGGGCAGGGTGTTCGAGCAGTACTTC.

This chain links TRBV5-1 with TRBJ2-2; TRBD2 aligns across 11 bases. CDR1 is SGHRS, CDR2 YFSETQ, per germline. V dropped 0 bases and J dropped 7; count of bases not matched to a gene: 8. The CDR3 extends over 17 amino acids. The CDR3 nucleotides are TGCGCCAGCAGCTTGGCAGGCCTAGCGGGAGGCGTCGGGGAGCTGTTTTTT. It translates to CASSLAGLAGGVGELFF.

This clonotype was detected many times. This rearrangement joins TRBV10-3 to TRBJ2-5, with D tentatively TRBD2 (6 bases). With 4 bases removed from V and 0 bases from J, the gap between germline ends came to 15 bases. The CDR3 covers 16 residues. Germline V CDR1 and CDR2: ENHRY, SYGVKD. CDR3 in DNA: TGTGCCATCAGTGCGGTAATAGCGGAGAACCAAGAGACCCAGTACTTC. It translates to CAISAVIAENQETQYF.

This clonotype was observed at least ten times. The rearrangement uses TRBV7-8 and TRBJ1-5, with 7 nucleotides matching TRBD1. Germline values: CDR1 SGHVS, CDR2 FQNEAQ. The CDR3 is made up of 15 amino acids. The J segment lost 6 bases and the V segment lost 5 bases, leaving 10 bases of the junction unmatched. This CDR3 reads CASSTTGIASQPQHF. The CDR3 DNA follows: TGTGCCAGCAGCACGACAGGGATTGCCAGTCAGCCCCAGCATTTT. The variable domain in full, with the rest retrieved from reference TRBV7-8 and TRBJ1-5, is GAGVSQSPRYKVAKRGQDVALRCDPISGHVSLFWYQQALGQGPEFLTYFQNEAQLDKSGLPSDRFFAERPEGSVSTLKIQRTQQEDSAVYLCASSTTGIASQPQHFGDGTRLSIL.

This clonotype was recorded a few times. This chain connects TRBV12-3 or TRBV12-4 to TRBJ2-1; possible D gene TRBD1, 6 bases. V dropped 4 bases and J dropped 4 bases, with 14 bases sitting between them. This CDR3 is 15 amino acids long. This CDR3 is CASSYLQGEYNEQFF. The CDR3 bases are TGTGCCAGCAGTTACCTACAGGGAGAATACAATGAGCAGTTCTTC.

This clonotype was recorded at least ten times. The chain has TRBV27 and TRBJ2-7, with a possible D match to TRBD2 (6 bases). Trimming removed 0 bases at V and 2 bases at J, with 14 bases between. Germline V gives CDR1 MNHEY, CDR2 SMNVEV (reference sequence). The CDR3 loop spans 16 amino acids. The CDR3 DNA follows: TGTGCCAGCAGTTTATCCGGGACTTACTCCCCCTACGAGCAGTACTTC. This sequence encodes CASSLSGTYSPYEQYF.

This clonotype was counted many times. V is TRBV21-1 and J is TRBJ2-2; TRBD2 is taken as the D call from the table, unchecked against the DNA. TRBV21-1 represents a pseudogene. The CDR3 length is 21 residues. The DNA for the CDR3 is TGTGCCAGCAGCCACCGGAGACTAGCGGGAGGGCCCAAAGGAAACACCGGGGAGCTGTTTTTT. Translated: CASSHRRLAGGPKGNTGELFF.

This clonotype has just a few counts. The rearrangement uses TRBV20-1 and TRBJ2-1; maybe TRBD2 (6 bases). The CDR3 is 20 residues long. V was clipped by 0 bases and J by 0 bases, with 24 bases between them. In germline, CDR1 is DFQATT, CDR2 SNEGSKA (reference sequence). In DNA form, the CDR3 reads TGCAGTGCTAGAGATTTTAGGCGGGCTGAGCGGGCAAGCTCCTACAATGAGCAGTTCTTC. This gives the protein CSARDFRRAERASSYNEQFF.

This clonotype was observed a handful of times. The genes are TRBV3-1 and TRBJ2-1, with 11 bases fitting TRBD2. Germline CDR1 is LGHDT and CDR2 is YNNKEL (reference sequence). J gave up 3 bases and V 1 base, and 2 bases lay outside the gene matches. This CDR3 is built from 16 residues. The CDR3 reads CASSQGTSGLYNEQFF. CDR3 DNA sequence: TGTGCCAGCAGCCAAGGGACTAGCGGGCTCTACAATGAGCAGTTCTTC.

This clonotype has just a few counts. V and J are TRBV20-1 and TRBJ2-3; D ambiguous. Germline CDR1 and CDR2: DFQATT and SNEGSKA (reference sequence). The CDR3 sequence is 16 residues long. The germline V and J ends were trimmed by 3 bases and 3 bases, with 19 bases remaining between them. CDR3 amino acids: CSASASVASWTDTQYF. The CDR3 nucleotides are TGCAGTGCTAGCGCCTCGGTCGCCAGTTGGACAGATACGCAGTATTTT.

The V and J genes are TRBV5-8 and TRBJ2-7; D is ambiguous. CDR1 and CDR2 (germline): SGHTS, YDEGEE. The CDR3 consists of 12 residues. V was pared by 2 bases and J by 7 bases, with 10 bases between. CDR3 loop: CASSFAFSEQYF. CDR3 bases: TGTGCCAGCAGCTTTGCTTTTAGTGAGCAGTACTTC.

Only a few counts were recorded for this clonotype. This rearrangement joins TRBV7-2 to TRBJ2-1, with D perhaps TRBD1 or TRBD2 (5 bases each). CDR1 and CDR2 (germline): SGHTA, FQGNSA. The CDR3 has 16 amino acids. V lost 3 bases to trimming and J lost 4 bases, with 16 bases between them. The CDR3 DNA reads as TGTGCCAGCAGCTTGAGAGGGGCGAGAAGTTACAATGAGCAGTTCTTC. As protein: CASSLRGARSYNEQFF.